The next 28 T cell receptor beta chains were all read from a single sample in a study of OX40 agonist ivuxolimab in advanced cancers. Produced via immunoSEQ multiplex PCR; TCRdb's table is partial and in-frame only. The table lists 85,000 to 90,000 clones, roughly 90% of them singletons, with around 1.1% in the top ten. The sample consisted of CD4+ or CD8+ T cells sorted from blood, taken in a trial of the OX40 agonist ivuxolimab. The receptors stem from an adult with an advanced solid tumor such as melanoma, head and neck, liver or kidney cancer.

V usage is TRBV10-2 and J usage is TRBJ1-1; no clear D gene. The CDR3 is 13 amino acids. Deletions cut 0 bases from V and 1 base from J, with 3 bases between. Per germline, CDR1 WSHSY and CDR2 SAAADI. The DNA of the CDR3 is TGCGCCAGCAGTGAGTCCGCGAACACTGAAGCTTTCTTT. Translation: CASSESANTEAFF.

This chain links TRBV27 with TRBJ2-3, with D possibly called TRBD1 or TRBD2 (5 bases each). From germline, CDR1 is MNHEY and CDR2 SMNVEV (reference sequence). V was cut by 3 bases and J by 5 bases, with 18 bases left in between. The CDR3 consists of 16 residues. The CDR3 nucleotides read TGTGCCAGCAGTTTTTCTCTGGGGGTCGTATTAGATACGCAGTATTTT. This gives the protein CASSFSLGVVLDTQYF.

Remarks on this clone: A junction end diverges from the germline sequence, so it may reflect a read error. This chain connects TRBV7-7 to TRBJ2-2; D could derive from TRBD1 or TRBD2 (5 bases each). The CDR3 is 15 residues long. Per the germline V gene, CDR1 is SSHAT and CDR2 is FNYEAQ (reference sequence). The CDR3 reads CASSPGTANTGELFF. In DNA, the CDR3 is TGTGCTAGCAGCCCCGGGACGGCGAACACCGGGGAGCTGTTTTTT.

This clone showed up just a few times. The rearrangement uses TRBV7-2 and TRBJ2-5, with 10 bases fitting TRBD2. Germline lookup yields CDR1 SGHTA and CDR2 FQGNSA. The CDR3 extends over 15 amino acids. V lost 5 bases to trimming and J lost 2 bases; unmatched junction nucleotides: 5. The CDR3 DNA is TGTGCCAGCAGCCCCCTAGCGGGAGTACAAGAGACCCAGTACTTC. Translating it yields CASSPLAGVQETQYF.

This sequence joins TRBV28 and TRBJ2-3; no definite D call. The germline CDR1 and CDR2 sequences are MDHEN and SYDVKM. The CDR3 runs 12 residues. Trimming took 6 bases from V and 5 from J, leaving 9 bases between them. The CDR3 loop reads CASRSVKDTQYF. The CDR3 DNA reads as TGTGCCAGCAGGAGCGTGAAAGATACGCAGTATTTT.

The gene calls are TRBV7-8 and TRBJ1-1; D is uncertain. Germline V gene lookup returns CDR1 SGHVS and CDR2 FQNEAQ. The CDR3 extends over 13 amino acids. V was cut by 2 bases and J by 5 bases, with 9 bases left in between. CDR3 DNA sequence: TGTGCCAGCAGCTTAACAGACACAACTGAAGCTTTCTTT. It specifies CASSLTDTTEAFF.

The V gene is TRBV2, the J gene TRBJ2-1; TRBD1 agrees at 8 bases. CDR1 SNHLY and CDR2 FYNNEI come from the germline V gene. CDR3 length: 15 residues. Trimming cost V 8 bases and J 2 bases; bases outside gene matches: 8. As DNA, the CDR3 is TGTGCCAGCGACCTCTGGACAGGGACCTACAATGAGCAGTTCTTC. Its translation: CASDLWTGTYNEQFF. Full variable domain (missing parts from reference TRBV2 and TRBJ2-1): EPEVTQTPSHQVTQMGQEVILRCVPISNHLYFYWYRQILGQKVEFLVSFYNNEISEKSEIFDDQFSVERPDGSNFTLKIRSTKLEDSAMYFCASDLWTGTYNEQFFGPGTRLTVL.

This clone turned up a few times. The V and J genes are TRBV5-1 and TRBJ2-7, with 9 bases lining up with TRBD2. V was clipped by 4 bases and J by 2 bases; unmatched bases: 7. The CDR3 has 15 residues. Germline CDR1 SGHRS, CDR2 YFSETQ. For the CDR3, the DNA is TGCGCCAGCAGCGCGCGACTAGCGGATACCTACGAGCAGTACTTC. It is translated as CASSARLADTYEQYF.

This CDR3 is CASSPPGQLAVNPDEQYF. The CDR3 region has the DNA TGTGCCAGCTCACCACCGGGTCAGCTAGCGGTAAACCCCGACGAGCAGTACTTC. J is TRBJ2-7 and V is TRBV18, with 7 bases lining up with TRBD2. The CDR3 spans 18 residues. Germline-derived CDR1 and CDR2 are KGHSH and LQKENI. The trim removed 0 bases at V and 5 bases at J, leaving 16 bases unmatched.

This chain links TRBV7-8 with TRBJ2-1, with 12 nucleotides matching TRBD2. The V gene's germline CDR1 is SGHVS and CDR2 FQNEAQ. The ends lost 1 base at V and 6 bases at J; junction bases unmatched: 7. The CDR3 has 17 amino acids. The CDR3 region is CASSLVVLAGGGNEQFF. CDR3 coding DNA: TGTGCCAGCAGCTTAGTCGTACTAGCGGGAGGTGGCAATGAGCAGTTCTTC.

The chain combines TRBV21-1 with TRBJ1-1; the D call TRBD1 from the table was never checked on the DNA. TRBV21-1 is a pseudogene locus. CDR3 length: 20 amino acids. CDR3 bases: TGTGCCAGCAGCAAAAGGTCAACCCCGACAGGGGAGAAGGTGAACACTGAAGCTTTCTTT. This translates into CASSKRSTPTGEKVNTEAFF.

As DNA, the CDR3 is TGTGCCAGCAGTTACTCTCGGGACAGGGTCTCCGAGCAGTACTTC. Translation: CASSYSRDRVSEQYF. The V gene is TRBV6-6, the J gene TRBJ2-7; TRBD1 matches at 9 bases. The V gene's germline CDR1 is MNHNY and CDR2 SVGAGI (reference sequence). The CDR3 length is 15 residues. Unmatched junction bases numbered 6, after V lost 0 bases and J lost 6 bases.

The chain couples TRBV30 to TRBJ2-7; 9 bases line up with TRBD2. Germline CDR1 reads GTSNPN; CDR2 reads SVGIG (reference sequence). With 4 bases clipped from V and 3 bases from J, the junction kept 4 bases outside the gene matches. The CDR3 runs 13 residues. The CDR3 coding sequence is TGTGCCTGGACCACGACTAGCGGCTACGAGCAGTACTTC. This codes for CAWTTTSGYEQYF.

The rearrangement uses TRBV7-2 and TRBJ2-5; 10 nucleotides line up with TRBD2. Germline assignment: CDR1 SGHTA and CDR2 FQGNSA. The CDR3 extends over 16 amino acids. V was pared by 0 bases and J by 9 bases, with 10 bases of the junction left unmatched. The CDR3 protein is CASSLAHGASGGAQYF. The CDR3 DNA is TGTGCCAGCAGCTTAGCGCACGGGGCCAGCGGGGGGGCCCAGTACTTC. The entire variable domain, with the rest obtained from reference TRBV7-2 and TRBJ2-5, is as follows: GAGVSQSPSNKVTEKGKDVELRCDPISGHTALYWYRQSLGQGLEFLIYFQGNSAPDKSGLPSDRFSAERTGGSVSTLTIQRTQQEDSAVYLCASSLAHGASGGAQYFGPGTRLLVL.

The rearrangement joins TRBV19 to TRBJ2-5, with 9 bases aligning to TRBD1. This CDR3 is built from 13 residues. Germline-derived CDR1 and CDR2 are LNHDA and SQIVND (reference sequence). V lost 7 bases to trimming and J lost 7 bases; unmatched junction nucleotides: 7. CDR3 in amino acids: CASTGTGKVTQYF. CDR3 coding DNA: TGTGCCAGTACGGGGACAGGGAAGGTGACCCAGTACTTC.

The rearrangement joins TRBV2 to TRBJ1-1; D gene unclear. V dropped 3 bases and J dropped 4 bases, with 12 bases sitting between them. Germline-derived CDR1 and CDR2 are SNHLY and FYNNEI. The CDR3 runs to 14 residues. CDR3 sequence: CASSDTRRATEAFF. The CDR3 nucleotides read TGTGCCAGCAGTGATACCCGAAGGGCCACTGAAGCTTTCTTT. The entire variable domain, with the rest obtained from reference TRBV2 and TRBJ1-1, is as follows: EPEVTQTPSHQVTQMGQEVILRCVPISNHLYFYWYRQILGQKVEFLVSFYNNEISEKSEIFDDQFSVERPDGSNFTLKIRSTKLEDSAMYFCASSDTRRATEAFFGQGTRLTVV.

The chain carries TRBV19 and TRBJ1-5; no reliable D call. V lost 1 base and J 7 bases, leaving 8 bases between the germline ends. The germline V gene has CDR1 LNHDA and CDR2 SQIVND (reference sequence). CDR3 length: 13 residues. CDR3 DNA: TGTGCCAGTAGTATAGCCAAGATGCAGCCCCAGCATTTT. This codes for CASSIAKMQPQHF.

The CDR3 region is CATRGGKDNEQFF. The DNA of the CDR3 is TGCGCCACCAGGGGCGGGAAGGACAATGAGCAGTTCTTC. The chain combines TRBV4-1 with TRBJ2-1; tentatively, D is TRBD1 or TRBD2 (6 bases each). CDR1 is MGHRA and CDR2 is YSYEKL in the germline V gene. V was trimmed by 10 bases and J by 5 bases, leaving 15 bases between them. The CDR3 is made up of 13 amino acids.

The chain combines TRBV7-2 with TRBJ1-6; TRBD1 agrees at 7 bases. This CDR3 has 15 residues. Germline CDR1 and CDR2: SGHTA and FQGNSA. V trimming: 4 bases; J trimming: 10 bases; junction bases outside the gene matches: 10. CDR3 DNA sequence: TGTGCCAGCAGCTCTCGGACAGGAACGGGATCACCCCTCCACTTT. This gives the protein CASSSRTGTGSPLHF.

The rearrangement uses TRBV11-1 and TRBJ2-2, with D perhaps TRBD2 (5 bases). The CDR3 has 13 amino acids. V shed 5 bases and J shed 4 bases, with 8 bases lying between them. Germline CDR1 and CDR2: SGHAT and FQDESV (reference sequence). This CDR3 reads CASSTSFTGELFF. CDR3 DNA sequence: TGTGCCAGCAGCACTAGTTTCACCGGGGAGCTGTTTTTT.

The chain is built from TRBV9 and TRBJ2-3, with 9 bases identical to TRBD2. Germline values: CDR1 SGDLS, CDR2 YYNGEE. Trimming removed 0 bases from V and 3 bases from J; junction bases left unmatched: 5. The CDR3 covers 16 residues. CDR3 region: CASSVGNSGRTDTQYF. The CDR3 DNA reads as TGTGCCAGCAGCGTAGGCAATAGCGGGAGAACAGATACGCAGTATTTT.

The DNA for the CDR3 is TGTGCCAGCAGACCGGGAGATCGGGGGTACAATGAGCAGTTCTTC. Translated, it gives CASRPGDRGYNEQFF. V gene TRBV6-8 combines with J gene TRBJ2-1; tentative D call: TRBD2 (6 bases). This CDR3 spans 15 amino acids. Deletions cut 6 bases from V and 4 bases from J, with 16 bases between. Germline values: CDR1 MNHGY, CDR2 SAAAGT.

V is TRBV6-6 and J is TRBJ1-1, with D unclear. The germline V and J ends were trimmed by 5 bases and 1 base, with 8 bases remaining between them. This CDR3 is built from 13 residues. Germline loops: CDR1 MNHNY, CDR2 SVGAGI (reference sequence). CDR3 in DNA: TGTGCCAGCAGTAAGGGTACGAACACTGAAGCTTTCTTT. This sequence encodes CASSKGTNTEAFF.

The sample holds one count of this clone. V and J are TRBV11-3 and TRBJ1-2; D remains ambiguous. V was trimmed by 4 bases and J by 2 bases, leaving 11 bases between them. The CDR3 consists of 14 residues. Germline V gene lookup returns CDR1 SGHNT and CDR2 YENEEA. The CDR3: CASSSSGRNYGYTF. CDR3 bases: TGTGCCAGCAGCTCGAGTGGACGGAACTATGGCTACACCTTC.

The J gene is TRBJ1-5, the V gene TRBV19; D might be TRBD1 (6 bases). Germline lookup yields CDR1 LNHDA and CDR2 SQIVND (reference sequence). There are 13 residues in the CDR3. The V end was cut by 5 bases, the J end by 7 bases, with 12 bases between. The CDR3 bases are TGTGCCAGTAGTGATCTAAGGGGGCAGCCCCAGCATTTT. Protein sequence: CASSDLRGQPQHF. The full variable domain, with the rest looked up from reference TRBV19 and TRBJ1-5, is DGGITQSPKYLFRKEGQNVTLSCEQNLNHDAMYWYRQDPGQGLRLIYYSQIVNDFQKGDIAEGYSVSREKKESFPLTVTSAQKNPTAFYLCASSDLRGQPQHFGDGTRLSIL.

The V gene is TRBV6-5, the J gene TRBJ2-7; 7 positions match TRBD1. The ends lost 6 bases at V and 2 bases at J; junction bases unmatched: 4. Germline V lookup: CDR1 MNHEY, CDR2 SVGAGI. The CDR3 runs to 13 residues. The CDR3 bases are TGTGCCAGCAGACGGGACAGAGCCTACGAGCAGTACTTC. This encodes CASRRDRAYEQYF.

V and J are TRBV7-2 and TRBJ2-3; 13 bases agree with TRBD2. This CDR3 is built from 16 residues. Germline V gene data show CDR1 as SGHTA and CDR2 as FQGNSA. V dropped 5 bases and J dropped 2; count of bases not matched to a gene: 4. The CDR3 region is CASSPGTSGTTDTQYF. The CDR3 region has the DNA TGTGCCAGCAGCCCAGGGACTAGCGGGACCACAGATACGCAGTATTTT.

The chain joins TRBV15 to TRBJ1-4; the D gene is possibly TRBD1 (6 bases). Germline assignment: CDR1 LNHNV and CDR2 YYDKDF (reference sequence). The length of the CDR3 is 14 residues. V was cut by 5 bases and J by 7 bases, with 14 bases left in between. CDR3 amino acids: CATSWGRGGEKLFF. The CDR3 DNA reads TGTGCCACCAGCTGGGGGAGGGGGGGTGAAAAACTGTTTTTT. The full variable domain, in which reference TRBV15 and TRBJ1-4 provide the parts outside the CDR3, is DAMVIQNPRYQVTQFGKPVTLSCSQTLNHNVMYWYQQKSSQAPKLLFHYYDKDFNNEADTPDNFQSRRPNTSFCFLDIRSPGLGDTAMYLCATSWGRGGEKLFFGSGTQLSVL.